The 30 T cell receptor beta chains below all came from one sample that was sequenced in a study of blood T cells in healthy people across ages. Next came a second PCR, run for roughly 6 to 11 cycles, which used a sample-barcoded 5' primer along with a J-beta primer mix. Using its own MiXCR run on the 5' RACE reads, TCRdb lists one record per CDR3 protein. This sample has some 900,000 distinct CDR3 sequences, with around 46% found just once. The source material was blood. Source of these receptors: a man younger than 40 in good health.

The V gene is TRBV7-9, the J gene TRBJ2-7, with D perhaps TRBD2 (5 bases). The germline CDR1 and CDR2 sequences are SEHNR and FQNEAQ (reference sequence). Trimming cost V 5 bases and J 3 bases, with 14 bases left between them. The CDR3 sequence is 14 residues long. The CDR3 DNA is TGTGCCAGCAGCCCCCCGGGGTTGGACTACGAGCAGTACTTC. Its protein product is CASSPPGLDYEQYF. Full variable domain (missing parts from reference TRBV7-9 and TRBJ2-7): DTGVSQNPRHKITKRGQNVTFRCDPISEHNRLYWYRQTLGQGPEFLTYFQNEAQLEKSRLLSDRFSAERPKGSFSTLEIQRTEQGDSAMYLCASSPPGLDYEQYFGPGTRLTVT.

This chain connects TRBV3-1 to TRBJ2-7; tentatively, D is TRBD1 or TRBD2 (5 bases each). This CDR3 comprises 15 residues. Trimming stripped 4 bases from V and 2 bases from J, with 15 bases between. Germline lookup yields CDR1 LGHDT and CDR2 YNNKEL (reference sequence). The CDR3 DNA follows: TGTGCCAGCAGCCCCCTGAGGGGTACCACCTACGAGCAGTACTTC. Encoded protein: CASSPLRGTTYEQYF.

The rearrangement joins TRBV14 to TRBJ2-7; 8 positions agree with TRBD1. V dropped 4 bases and J dropped 9; count of bases not matched to a gene: 17. The CDR3 runs to 16 residues. Germline V gene sequence: CDR1 SGHDN, CDR2 FVKESK. CDR3 sequence: CASSRLGQASRRGQYF. CDR3 sequence (DNA): TGTGCCAGCAGCCGATTGGGACAGGCCTCAAGAAGGGGGCAGTACTTC.

The rearrangement links TRBV6-5 to TRBJ1-5, with a possible D match to TRBD1 (5 bases). V dropped 5 bases and J dropped 0 bases, with 11 bases sitting between them. Germline V gene sequence: CDR1 MNHEY, CDR2 SVGAGI. The CDR3 is 15 amino acids. In nucleotides, the CDR3 is TGTGCCAGCAGTATCGGAGGGGTTAGCAATCAGCCCCAGCATTTT. This translates into CASSIGGVSNQPQHF.

This clonotype has just a few counts. The chain has TRBV20-1 and TRBJ2-1; 7 nucleotides match TRBD1. Germline assignment: CDR1 DFQATT and CDR2 SNEGSKA (reference sequence). The CDR3 is 15 amino acids. V trimming: 0 bases; J trimming: 5 bases; junction bases outside the gene matches: 7. CDR3 protein: CSAREQGVFNNEQFF. The CDR3 DNA is TGCAGTGCTAGAGAGCAGGGGGTTTTCAACAATGAGCAGTTCTTC.

The rearrangement uses TRBV2 and TRBJ2-3; D not certain. Germline V lookup: CDR1 SNHLY, CDR2 FYNNEI. The ends were cut back, 2 bases at V and 5 bases at J, with 2 bases in the middle. There are 11 residues in the CDR3. The CDR3 nucleotides are TGTGCCAGCAGTGAACAAGATACGCAGTATTTT. Translating it yields CASSEQDTQYF.

This clonotype was picked up many times. The chain recombines TRBV3-1 with TRBJ1-5; 10 nucleotides align to TRBD1. V lost 6 bases and J lost 4; bases outside the gene matches: 3. CDR3 length equals 14 residues. Germline V lookup: CDR1 LGHDT, CDR2 YNNKEL (reference sequence). The CDR3 DNA reads TGTGCCAGCAGTCGACAGGGGGCTAATCAGCCCCAGCATTTT. Its protein product is CASSRQGANQPQHF.

As concerns this clonotype: Sequence at one end of the junction differs from germline and may be a read error. The CDR3 loop reads CASSQISAGGSETRYF. In DNA, the CDR3 is TGTGCCAGCAGCCAAATCTCTGCAGGGGGATCAGAGACCCGGTACTTC. The chain joins TRBV3-1 to TRBJ2-5, with 7 bases identical to TRBD1. CDR3 length equals 16 residues. The germline gives CDR1 LGHDT, CDR2 YNNKEL (reference sequence).

This clonotype has only one observation. This chain connects TRBV6-7 to TRBJ1-5; perhaps TRBD1 as D (5 bases). TRBV6-7 counts as an open reading frame of uncertain function. The CDR3 covers 17 residues. V was cut by 0 bases and J by 2 bases, with 14 bases left in between. The DNA for the CDR3 is TGTGCCAGCAGTTACTCGAGTGGGGCAGAGGGCAATCAGCCCCAGCATTTT. This gives the protein CASSYSSGAEGNQPQHF.

This clonotype has a handful of counts. This CDR3 reads CASSDRDSSYNEQFF. The CDR3 region has the DNA TGTGCCAGCAGTGACCGGGACAGCTCCTACAATGAGCAGTTCTTC. V and J are TRBV6-4 and TRBJ2-1; 7 positions agree with TRBD1. The germline CDR1 and CDR2 sequences are MRHNA and SNTAGT. The ends lost 2 bases at V and 0 bases at J; junction bases unmatched: 1. The CDR3 extends over 15 amino acids.

V usage is TRBV3-1 and J usage is TRBJ2-2; D unclear. Germline V gene lookup returns CDR1 LGHDT and CDR2 YNNKEL (reference sequence). The CDR3 is made up of 14 amino acids. Trimming cost V 1 base and J 7 bases, with 10 bases left between them. The CDR3 nucleotides are TGTGCCAGCAGCCAAGCCCCCGCGAGCGGGGAGCTGTTTTTT. Residues: CASSQAPASGELFF.

The gene calls are TRBV21-1 and TRBJ2-3; the D segment call TRBD2 is taken from the table without a DNA check. TRBV21-1 is assigned pseudogene status. This CDR3 region has 17 residues. The CDR3: CASSFLDSCRLTDTRYF. CDR3 DNA: TGTGCCAGCAGCTTTCTGGACTCGTGCCGCTTAACAGATACGCGGTATTTT.

The gene calls are TRBV7-6 and TRBJ2-6; D gene uncertain. Looked up from germline, CDR1 is SGHVS and CDR2 is FNYEAQ. V lost 0 bases to trimming and J lost 0 bases, with 9 bases between them. The CDR3 contains 17 residues. DNA for the CDR3: TGTGCCAGCAGCTTAGCGGCAGTGCTCTCTGGGGCCAACGTCCTGACTTTC. Translation gives CASSLAAVLSGANVLTF.

In this sample, this clonotype turned up a few times. This sequence joins TRBV4-3 and TRBJ1-2; the D is unclear. The ends were cut back, 0 bases at V and 2 bases at J, with 10 bases in the middle. This CDR3 has 15 residues. Germline V gene lookup returns CDR1 LGHNA and CDR2 YSLEER. CDR3 region: CASSQDQPENYGYTF. As DNA, the CDR3 is TGCGCCAGCAGCCAAGATCAGCCGGAAAACTATGGCTACACCTTC.

In its sample, this clonotype was seen a few times. CDR3 sequence reads: CASSQGEASFNEQYF. The CDR3 nucleotides read TGCGCCAGCAGCCAAGGGGAGGCTAGCTTCAATGAGCAGTACTTC. This rearrangement joins TRBV4-1 to TRBJ2-7, with a tentative D call TRBD2 (6 bases). The V gene's germline CDR1 is MGHRA and CDR2 YSYEKL. The V gene lost 1 base and the J gene lost 7 bases, with 17 bases spanning the gap. The CDR3 length is 15 residues.

V and J are TRBV20-1 and TRBJ2-3, with a possible D match to TRBD2 (5 bases). This CDR3 comprises 16 residues. Germline V gives CDR1 DFQATT, CDR2 SNEGSKA (reference sequence). Trimming cost V 0 bases and J 2 bases, with 15 bases left between them. In nucleotides, the CDR3 is TGCAGTGCTAGAGATATCGCGGGCGGATACACAGATACGCAGTATTTT. It is translated as CSARDIAGGYTDTQYF.

The CDR3 region has the DNA TGTGCCAGCAGCTGGGGGGACAGCATAGCGGGGGGGCCCACAGATACGCAGTATTTT. Translation: CASSWGDSIAGGPTDTQYF. The chain has TRBV27 and TRBJ2-3, with 11 bases that match TRBD2. Germline assignment: CDR1 MNHEY and CDR2 SMNVEV (reference sequence). The junction had 16 bases not matched to a gene; V was cut back by 6 bases and J by 2 bases. The CDR3 loop spans 19 amino acids.

The chain has TRBV4-3 and TRBJ2-6; D is undetermined. Germline V gene data show CDR1 as LGHNA and CDR2 as YSLEER. Trimming removed 0 bases from V and 0 bases from J, with 9 bases in between. This CDR3 is built from 17 residues. The DNA for the CDR3 is TGCGCCAGCAGCCAAGAGTACCCCAACTCTGGGGCCAACGTCCTGACTTTC. Translation gives CASSQEYPNSGANVLTF.

The chain is built from TRBV7-2 and TRBJ2-3; 12 nucleotides line up with TRBD2. The CDR3 runs 18 residues. J was trimmed by 4 bases and V by 6 bases; bases with no gene match: 14. CDR1 SGHTA and CDR2 FQGNSA come from the germline V gene. The chain's CDR3 is CASSFLAGGPSVSDTQYF. CDR3 in DNA: TGTGCCAGCAGTTTCCTAGCGGGGGGGCCCTCAGTTTCAGATACGCAGTATTTT.

V gene TRBV29-1 combines with J gene TRBJ2-3, with no clear D. The CDR3 length is 13 residues. Germline V gene sequence: CDR1 SQVTM, CDR2 ANQGSEA. The ends were cut back, 1 base at V and 3 bases at J, with 8 bases in the middle. In DNA, the CDR3 is TGCAGCGTTGAAGGCCCGAGAACAGATACGCAGTATTTT. It specifies CSVEGPRTDTQYF.

V is TRBV27 and J is TRBJ1-6; D is unresolved. Trimming took 4 bases from V and 6 from J, leaving 7 bases between them. The length of the CDR3 is 13 residues. The germline gives CDR1 MNHEY, CDR2 SMNVEV (reference sequence). The CDR3 sequence is CASSSKSNSPLHF. The CDR3 DNA follows: TGTGCCAGCAGTTCCAAAAGTAATTCACCCCTCCACTTT.

This clonotype was seen repeatedly, ten times or more. The chain employs TRBV4-1 and TRBJ2-1, with 10 nucleotides matching TRBD2. The CDR3 runs to 15 residues. The germline V gene encodes CDR1 MGHRA and CDR2 YSYEKL. The junction had 7 bases not matched to a gene; V was cut back by 4 bases and J by 7 bases. CDR3 in DNA: TGCGCCAGCAGCCTCCTCAGCGGGGGGGGAAATGAGCAGTTCTTC. This codes for CASSLLSGGGNEQFF.

The chain carries TRBV7-9 and TRBJ2-3; 16 nucleotides agree with TRBD2. Trimming took 5 bases from V and 0 from J; bases not matched to a gene: 11. CDR1 and CDR2 from the germline V gene are SEHNR and FQNEAQ (reference sequence). The CDR3 consists of 20 residues. The CDR3 reads CASSPGTSGGAITSTDTQYF. CDR3 DNA: TGTGCCAGCAGCCCCGGGACTAGCGGGGGGGCCATCACGAGCACAGATACGCAGTATTTT.

The gene calls are TRBV20-1 and TRBJ1-2; no firm D call. Per germline, CDR1 DFQATT and CDR2 SNEGSKA (reference sequence). V lost 6 bases and J 3 bases, leaving 14 bases between the germline ends. CDR3 length equals 13 residues. The CDR3 region has the DNA TGCAGTGCCCCTACGGGAGGGTACTATGGCTACACCTTC. This codes for CSAPTGGYYGYTF.

In this sample, this clonotype turned up a few times. CDR3 sequence (DNA): TGTGCCAGCAAGAGTAGCGGAGATGAGCAGTTCTTC. It translates to CASKSSGDEQFF. The chain has TRBV28 and TRBJ2-1; D possibly corresponds to TRBD2 (6 bases). Germline CDR1 is MDHEN and CDR2 is SYDVKM. The CDR3 spans 12 residues. Trimming left V 7 bases short and J 8 bases short, with 12 bases between.

This clonotype was counted between two and nine times. The V gene is TRBV7-2, the J gene TRBJ2-3; 7 bases map to TRBD2. The CDR3 runs to 17 residues. CDR1 is SGHTA, CDR2 FQGNSA, per germline. With 2 bases clipped from V and 1 base from J, the junction kept 9 bases outside the gene matches. As DNA, the CDR3 is TGTGCCAGCAGCTTACTAGGCCAGGCGGGAGGCACAGATACGCAGTATTTT. Translation gives CASSLLGQAGGTDTQYF.

This chain joins TRBV5-5 and TRBJ1-5; weak D call: TRBD1 (6 bases). Trimming pared 3 bases from V and 3 bases from J, leaving 10 bases between. The CDR3 runs to 14 residues. The germline CDR1 and CDR2 sequences are SGHKS and YYEKEE (reference sequence). The CDR3 coding sequence is TGTGCCAGCAGCTCCGGGGGCATCAATCAGCCCCAGCATTTT. This gives the protein CASSSGGINQPQHF. Full variable domain (missing parts from reference TRBV5-5 and TRBJ1-5): DAGVTQSPTHLIKTRGQQVTLRCSPISGHKSVSWYQQVLGQGPQFIFQYYEKEERGRGNFPDRFSARQFPNYSSELNVNALLLGDSALYLCASSSGGINQPQHFGDGTRLSIL.

The V call is TRBV7-2, the J call TRBJ2-5; 9 bases map to TRBD1. The germline V gene has CDR1 SGHTA and CDR2 FQGNSA. This CDR3 comprises 16 residues. V dropped 6 bases and J dropped 1; count of bases not matched to a gene: 9. CDR3 nucleotides: TGTGCCAGCAGGACCGGGACAGGGCGCTCCCAAGAGACCCAGTACTTC. Amino acid sequence: CASRTGTGRSQETQYF.

This clonotype was recorded many times. The J gene is TRBJ2-3, the V gene TRBV20-1, with D perhaps TRBD2 (6 bases). The V and J ends lost 6 bases and 4 bases respectively, with 17 bases between them. Germline V lookup: CDR1 DFQATT, CDR2 SNEGSKA (reference sequence). This CDR3 is 14 amino acids long. The CDR3 bases are TGCAGTGCGGGAGCGGGTAGTTCCCCAGATACGCAGTATTTT. Encoded protein: CSAGAGSSPDTQYF.

The V gene is TRBV30, the J gene TRBJ2-5; possibly TRBD1 for D (5 bases). The CDR3 covers 14 residues. Germline loops: CDR1 GTSNPN, CDR2 SVGIG (reference sequence). Trimming removed 6 bases at V and 5 bases at J, with 19 bases between. CDR3 nucleotide sequence: TGTGCCTGTCAGGAGACAGATGATTGGGAGACCCAGTACTTC. It translates to CACQETDDWETQYF.